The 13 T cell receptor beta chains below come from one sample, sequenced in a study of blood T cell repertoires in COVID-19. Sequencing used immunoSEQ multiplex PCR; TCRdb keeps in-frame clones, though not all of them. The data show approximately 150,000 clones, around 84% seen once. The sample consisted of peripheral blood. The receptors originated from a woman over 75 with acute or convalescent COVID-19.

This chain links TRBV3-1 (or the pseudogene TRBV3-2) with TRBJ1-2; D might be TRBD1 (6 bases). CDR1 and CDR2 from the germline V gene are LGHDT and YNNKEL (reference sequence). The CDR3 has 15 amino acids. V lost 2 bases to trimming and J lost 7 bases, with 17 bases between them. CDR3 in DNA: TGTGCCAGCAGCCAAAACCCGGGACAAGAGTTTGGCTACACCTTC. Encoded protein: CASSQNPGQEFGYTF.

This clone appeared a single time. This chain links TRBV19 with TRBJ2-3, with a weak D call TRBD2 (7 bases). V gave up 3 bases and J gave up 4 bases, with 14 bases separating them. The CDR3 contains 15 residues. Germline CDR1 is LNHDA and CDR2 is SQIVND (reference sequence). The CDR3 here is CASSIGGLYPDTQYF. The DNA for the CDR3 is TGTGCCAGTAGTATCGGGGGGCTATATCCAGATACGCAGTATTTT.

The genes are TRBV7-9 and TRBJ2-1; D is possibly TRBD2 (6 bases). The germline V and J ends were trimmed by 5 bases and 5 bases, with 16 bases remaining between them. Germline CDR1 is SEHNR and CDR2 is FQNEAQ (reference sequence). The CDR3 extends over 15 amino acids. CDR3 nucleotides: TGTGCCAGCAGCCACGGCGGTCGGGGGAACAATGAGCAGTTCTTC. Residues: CASSHGGRGNNEQFF.

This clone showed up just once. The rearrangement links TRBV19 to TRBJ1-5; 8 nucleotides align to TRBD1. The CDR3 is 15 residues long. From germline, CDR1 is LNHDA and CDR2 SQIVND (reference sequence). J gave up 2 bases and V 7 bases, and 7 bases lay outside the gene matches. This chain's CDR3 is CASTTQTGGNQPQHF. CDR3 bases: TGTGCCAGTACTACACAGACAGGGGGCAATCAGCCCCAGCATTTT.

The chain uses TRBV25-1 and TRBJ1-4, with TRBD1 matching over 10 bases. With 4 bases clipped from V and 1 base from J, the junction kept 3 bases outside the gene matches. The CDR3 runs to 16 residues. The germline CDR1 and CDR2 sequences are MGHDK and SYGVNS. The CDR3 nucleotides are TGTGCCAGCAGTGCCGGGACAGGGGTAACTAATGAAAAACTGTTTTTT. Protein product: CASSAGTGVTNEKLFF.

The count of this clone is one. The CDR3 here is CAAGTSGGGYTGELFF. The CDR3 coding sequence is TGTGCCGCCGGGACTAGCGGGGGCGGGTACACCGGGGAGCTGTTTTTT. The chain is built from TRBV30 and TRBJ2-2; TRBD2 matches 14 bases. This CDR3 has 16 residues. Germline trimming cut 8 bases from V and 3 bases from J; bases unmatched to any gene: 8. Looked up from germline, CDR1 is GTSNPN and CDR2 is SVGIG (reference sequence).

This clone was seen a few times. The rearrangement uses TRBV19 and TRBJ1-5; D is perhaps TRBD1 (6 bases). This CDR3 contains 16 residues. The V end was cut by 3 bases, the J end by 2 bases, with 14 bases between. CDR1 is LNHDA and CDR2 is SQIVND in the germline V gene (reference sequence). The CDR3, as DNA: TGTGCCAGTAGTATGGACAGCTCGGGTGGCAATCAGCCCCAGCATTTT. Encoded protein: CASSMDSSGGNQPQHF.

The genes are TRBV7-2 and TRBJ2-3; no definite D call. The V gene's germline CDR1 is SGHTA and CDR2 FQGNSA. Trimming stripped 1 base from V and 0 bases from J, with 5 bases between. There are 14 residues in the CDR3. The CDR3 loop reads CASSLVHSTDTQYF. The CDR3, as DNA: TGTGCCAGCAGCTTAGTCCATAGCACAGATACGCAGTATTTT.

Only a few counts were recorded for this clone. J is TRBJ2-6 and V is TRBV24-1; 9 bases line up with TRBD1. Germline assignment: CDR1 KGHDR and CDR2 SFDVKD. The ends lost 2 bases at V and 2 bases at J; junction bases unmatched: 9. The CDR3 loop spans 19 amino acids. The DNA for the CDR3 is TGTGCCACCAGTGATTCAGCGCCGGGACAGGGTACTGGGGCCAACGTCCTGACTTTC. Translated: CATSDSAPGQGTGANVLTF.

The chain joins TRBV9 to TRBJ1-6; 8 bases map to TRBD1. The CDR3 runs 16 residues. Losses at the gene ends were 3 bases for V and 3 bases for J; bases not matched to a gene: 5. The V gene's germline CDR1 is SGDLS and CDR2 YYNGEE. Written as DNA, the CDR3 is TGTGCCAGCAGCGACGACAGGGGACACTATAATTCACCCCTCCACTTT. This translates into CASSDDRGHYNSPLHF.

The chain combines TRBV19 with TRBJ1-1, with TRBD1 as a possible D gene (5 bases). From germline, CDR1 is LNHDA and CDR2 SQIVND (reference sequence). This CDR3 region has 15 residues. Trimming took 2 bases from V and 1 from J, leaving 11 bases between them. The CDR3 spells CASSITYRKNTEAFF. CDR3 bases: TGTGCCAGTAGTATAACGTACAGGAAGAACACTGAAGCTTTCTTT. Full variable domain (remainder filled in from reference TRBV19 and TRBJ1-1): DGGITQSPKYLFRKEGQNVTLSCEQNLNHDAMYWYRQDPGQGLRLIYYSQIVNDFQKGDIAEGYSVSREKKESFPLTVTSAQKNPTAFYLCASSITYRKNTEAFFGQGTRLTVV.

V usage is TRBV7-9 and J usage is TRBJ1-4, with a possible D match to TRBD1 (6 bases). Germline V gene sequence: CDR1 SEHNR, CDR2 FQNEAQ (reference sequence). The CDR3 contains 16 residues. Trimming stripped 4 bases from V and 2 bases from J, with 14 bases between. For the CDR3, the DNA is TGTGCCAGCAGCTCCGAGGGGGGGTGGACTAATGAAAAACTGTTTTTT. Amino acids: CASSSEGGWTNEKLFF.

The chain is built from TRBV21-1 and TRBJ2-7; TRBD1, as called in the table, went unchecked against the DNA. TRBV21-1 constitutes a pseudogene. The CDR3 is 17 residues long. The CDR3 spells CASSKEWDRGSSYEQYF. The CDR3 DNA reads TGTGCCAGCAGCAAGGAATGGGACAGGGGGAGCTCCTACGAGCAGTACTTC.